Listed below are T cell receptor beta chains from one sample, sequenced in a study of blood T cell repertoires in COVID-19. Assay used: immunoSEQ multiplex PCR; TCRdb lists only in-frame clones, some missing. The table includes 20,000 to 30,000 clones, almost 90% detected once. What was sequenced was peripheral blood. Every receptor here comes from an older woman with active COVID-19. The CDR3 runs from the conserved cysteine through the conserved F or W. The D gene is left open where the match is weak.

v_call	j_call	d_call	cdr3_aa
TRBV11-2	TRBJ2-3	-	CASSLDRVSTDTQYF
TRBV21-1	TRBJ1-3	-	CASSKGPPGNTIYF
TRBV5-4	TRBJ2-3	TRBD2	CASIQAGGLTDTQYF
TRBV3-1/TRBV3-2	TRBJ2-6	-	CATHRSGANVLTF
TRBV7-9	TRBJ1-1	-	CASSLWANTEAFF
TRBV6-2/TRBV6-3	TRBJ1-1	-	CASSLAQGSTEAFF
TRBV5-6	TRBJ2-5	-	CASIYFQETQYF
TRBV6-5	TRBJ1-4	TRBD1	CASSRGQANEKLFF
TRBV6-5	TRBJ1-1	TRBD1	CASSLPAGGGEAFF
TRBV4-1	TRBJ1-1	-	CASSQDNGRAAFF
TRBV7-2	TRBJ2-3	-	CASSRTTDTQYF
TRBV11-3	TRBJ2-7	-	CASSLRTVPYEQYF
TRBV5-1	TRBJ2-7	-	CASSLVGAAHEQYF
TRBV28	TRBJ1-4	-	CASSASDSPNEKLFF
TRBV4-1	TRBJ1-1	-	CASSQDPWANTEAFF
TRBV5-1	TRBJ1-1	-	CASSLDSPDTLNTEAFF
TRBV19	TRBJ2-6	TRBD2	CASSTLAAGANVLTF
TRBV5-1	TRBJ2-7	-	CASSLAGIYEQYF
TRBV5-1	TRBJ1-6	-	CASSSGYPPLHF
TRBV28	TRBJ2-7	TRBD2	CASSTLAGGVYF
TRBV6-4	TRBJ1-4	TRBD1	CASRPDRAYEKLFF
TRBV7-9	TRBJ1-6	TRBD1	CASSDGQGYSSYNSPLHF
TRBV29-1	TRBJ1-2	TRBD1	CSVEAGGYNYGYTF
TRBV19	TRBJ2-1	TRBD2	CASGGGNEQFF
TRBV9	TRBJ2-1	-	CASSVEGVGVRGSEQFF
TRBV7-2	TRBJ2-3	TRBD2	CASSLRASREGTQYF
TRBV28	TRBJ2-3	TRBD2	CASSPFGTSGRGEGTDTQYF
TRBV11-2	TRBJ1-5	-	CASSLDPRGNQPQHF
TRBV21-1	TRBJ2-7	-	CARLIGGDSYEQYF
TRBV7-2	TRBJ2-5	-	CASSPQPGGETQYF
TRBV5-1	TRBJ1-3	TRBD1	CASSLSDRPVSGNTIYF
TRBV7-8	TRBJ2-1	-	CASSLDRNEQFF
TRBV24-1	TRBJ2-3	TRBD2	CATSDMTSGSSDTQYF
TRBV11-2	TRBJ2-1	-	CASSFSSLNNEQFF
TRBV24-1	TRBJ2-3	TRBD2	CATSDQRDFGDTQYF
TRBV5-1	TRBJ2-7	TRBD2	CASSLEGLGNYEQYF
TRBV18	TRBJ1-1	-	CASSPSSRAYTEAFF
TRBV5-4	TRBJ1-2	TRBD1	CASSGDRAYGYTF
TRBV11-1	TRBJ1-4	-	CASSRTGWDDEKLFF
TRBV29-1	TRBJ2-2	TRBD1	CSGGTGDTGELFF
TRBV6-5	TRBJ2-3	TRBD2	CASSYGTSGSTDTQYF
TRBV5-1	TRBJ1-2	-	CASRPGQEGYGYTF
TRBV30	TRBJ1-1	-	CYREAGNTEAFF
TRBV11-2	TRBJ2-3	-	CASSFIGSIVADTQYF
TRBV18	TRBJ2-2	-	CASAVRDSSYTGELFF
TRBV30	TRBJ2-4	TRBD1	CAWSGTADIQYF
TRBV28	TRBJ2-7	TRBD2	CASLLGTSGMYEQYF
TRBV21-1	TRBJ1-1	-	CASGAFPRVDTEAFF
TRBV29-1	TRBJ2-4	TRBD1	CSATTGSGIQYF
TRBV27	TRBJ2-1	TRBD1	CASSLSQGFTLNEQFF
TRBV27	TRBJ2-1	TRBD1	CASSLVRTGFNEQFF
TRBV18	TRBJ1-5	TRBD1	CASSDRDRGNQPQHF